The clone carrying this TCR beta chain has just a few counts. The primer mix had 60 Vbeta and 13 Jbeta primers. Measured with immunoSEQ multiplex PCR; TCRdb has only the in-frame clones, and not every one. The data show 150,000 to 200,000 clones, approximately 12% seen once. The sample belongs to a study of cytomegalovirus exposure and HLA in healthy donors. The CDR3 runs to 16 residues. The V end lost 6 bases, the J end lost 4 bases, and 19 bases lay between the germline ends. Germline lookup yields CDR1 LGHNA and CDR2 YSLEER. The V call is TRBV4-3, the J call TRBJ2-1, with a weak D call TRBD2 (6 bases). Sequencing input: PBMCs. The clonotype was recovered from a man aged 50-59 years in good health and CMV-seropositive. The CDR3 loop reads CASSQRGTGSYNEQFF. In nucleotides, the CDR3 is TGCGCCAGCAGTCAACGCGGGACCGGGAGTTACAATGAGCAGTTCTTC.